This T cell receptor beta chain was recovered during a study of Tregs in tolerant kidney transplant recipients. Study outcomes and limitations: Activated donor B cell expansion appeared to reveal the most relevant donor-specific TCRbeta repertoire.

Before regulatory T cell sorting, thawed PBMCs rested overnight at 37°C in 200 to 250 IU/ml IL-2. Libraries were prepared by immunoSEQ multiplex PCR; TCRdb keeps only in-frame clonotypes and omits some of them. The table includes about 64,000 clones, 95% to 98% detected once. For this clone: What it recognizes is unknown.

CDR3 length: 15 residues. With 3 bases removed from V and 6 bases from J, the gap between germline ends came to 14 bases. Germline V gene data show CDR1 as SEHNR and CDR2 as FQNEAQ (reference sequence). The J gene is TRBJ1-4, the V gene TRBV7-9; no clear D gene. The sequenced sample was Tregs from blood, obtained before the transplant. This TCR was sampled from a human donor who received a combined kidney and bone marrow transplant. The DNA for the CDR3 is TGTGCCAGCAGCTTTCACCAGGTTATTGATGAAAAACTGTTTTTT. Its protein product is CASSFHQVIDEKLFF. Filled out from reference TRBV7-9 and TRBJ1-4, the complete variable domain reads DTGVSQNPRHKITKRGQNVTFRCDPISEHNRLYWYRQTLGQGPEFLTYFQNEAQLEKSRLLSDRFSAERPKGSFSTLEIQRTEQGDSAMYLCASSFHQVIDEKLFFGSGTQLSVL.